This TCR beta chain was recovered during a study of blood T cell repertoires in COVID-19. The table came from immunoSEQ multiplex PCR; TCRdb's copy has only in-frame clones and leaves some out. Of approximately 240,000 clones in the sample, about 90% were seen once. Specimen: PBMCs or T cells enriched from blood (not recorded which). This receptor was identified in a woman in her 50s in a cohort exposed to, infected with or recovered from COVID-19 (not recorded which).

In DNA form, the CDR3 reads TGTGCCAGTAACCGACAGGGGGCTGGGGAGACCCAGTACTTC. Its translation is CASNRQGAGETQYF. This rearrangement joins TRBV19 to TRBJ2-5; 10 nucleotides match TRBD1. Trimming removed 7 bases from V and 5 bases from J; junction bases left unmatched: 7. This CDR3 has 14 amino acids. The germline CDR1 and CDR2 sequences are LNHDA and SQIVND (reference sequence).